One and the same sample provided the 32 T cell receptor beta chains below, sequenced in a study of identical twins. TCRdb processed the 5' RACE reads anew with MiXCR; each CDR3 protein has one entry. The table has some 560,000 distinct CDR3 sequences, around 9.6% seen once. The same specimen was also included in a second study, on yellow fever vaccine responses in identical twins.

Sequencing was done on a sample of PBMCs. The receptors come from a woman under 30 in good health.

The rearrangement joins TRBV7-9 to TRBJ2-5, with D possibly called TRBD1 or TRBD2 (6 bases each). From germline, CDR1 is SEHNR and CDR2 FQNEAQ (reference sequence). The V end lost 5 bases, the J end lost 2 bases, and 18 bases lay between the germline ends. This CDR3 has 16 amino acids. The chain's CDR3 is CASSLLGGPLQETQYF. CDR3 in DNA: TGTGCCAGCAGCCTCCTGGGGGGCCCGCTTCAAGAGACCCAGTACTTC.

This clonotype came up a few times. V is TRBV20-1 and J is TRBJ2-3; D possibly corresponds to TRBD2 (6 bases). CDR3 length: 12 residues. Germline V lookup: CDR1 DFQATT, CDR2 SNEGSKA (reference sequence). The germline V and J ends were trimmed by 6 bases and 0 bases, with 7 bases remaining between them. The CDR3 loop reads CSAGTSTDTQYF. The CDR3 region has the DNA TGCAGTGCGGGGACTAGCACAGATACGCAGTATTTT.

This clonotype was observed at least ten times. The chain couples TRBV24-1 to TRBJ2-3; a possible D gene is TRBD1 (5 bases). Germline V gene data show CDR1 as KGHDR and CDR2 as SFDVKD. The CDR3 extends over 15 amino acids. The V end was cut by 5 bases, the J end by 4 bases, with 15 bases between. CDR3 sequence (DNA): TGTGCCACCAGTGTAAGCAGGGCCCTCGCAGATACGCAGTATTTT. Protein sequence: CATSVSRALADTQYF.

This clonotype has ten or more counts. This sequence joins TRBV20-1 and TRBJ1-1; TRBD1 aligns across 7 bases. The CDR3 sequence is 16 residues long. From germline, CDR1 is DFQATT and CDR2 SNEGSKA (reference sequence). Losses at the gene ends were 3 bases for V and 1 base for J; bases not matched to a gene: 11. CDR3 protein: CSARGWKGGANTEAFF. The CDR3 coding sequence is TGCAGTGCTAGGGGGTGGAAAGGGGGCGCGAACACTGAAGCTTTCTTT.

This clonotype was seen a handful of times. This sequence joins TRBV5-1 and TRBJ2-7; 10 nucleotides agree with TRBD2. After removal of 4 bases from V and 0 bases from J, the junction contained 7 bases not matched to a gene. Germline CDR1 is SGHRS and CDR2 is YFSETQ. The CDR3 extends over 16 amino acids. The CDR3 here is CASSASLAGASYEQYF. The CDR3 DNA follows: TGCGCCAGCAGCGCCAGTCTAGCGGGGGCCTCCTACGAGCAGTACTTC.

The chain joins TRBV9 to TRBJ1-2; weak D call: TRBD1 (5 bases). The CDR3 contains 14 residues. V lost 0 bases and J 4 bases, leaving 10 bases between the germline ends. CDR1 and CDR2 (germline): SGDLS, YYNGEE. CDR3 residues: CASSVVSGGYGYTF. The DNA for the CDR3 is TGTGCCAGCAGCGTAGTTTCGGGGGGCTATGGCTACACCTTC. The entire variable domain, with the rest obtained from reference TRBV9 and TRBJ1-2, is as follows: DSGVTQTPKHLITATGQRVTLRCSPRSGDLSVYWYQQSLDQGLQFLIQYYNGEERAKGNILERFSAQQFPDLHSELNLSSLELGDSALYFCASSVVSGGYGYTFGSGTRLTVV.

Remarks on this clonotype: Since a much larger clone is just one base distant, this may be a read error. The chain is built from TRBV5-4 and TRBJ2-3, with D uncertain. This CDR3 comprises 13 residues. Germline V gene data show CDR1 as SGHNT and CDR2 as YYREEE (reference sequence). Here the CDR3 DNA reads TGTTCCAGCAGCTTAGGAACCGTCGATACGCAGTATTTT. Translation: CSSSLGTVDTQYF.

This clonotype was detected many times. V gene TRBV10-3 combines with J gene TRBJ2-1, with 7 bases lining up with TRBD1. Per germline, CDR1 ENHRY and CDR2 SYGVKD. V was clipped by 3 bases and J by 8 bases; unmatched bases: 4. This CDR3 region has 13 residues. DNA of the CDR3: TGTGCCATCAGTGATTTAGGGGGCGATGAGCAGTTCTTC. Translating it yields CAISDLGGDEQFF.

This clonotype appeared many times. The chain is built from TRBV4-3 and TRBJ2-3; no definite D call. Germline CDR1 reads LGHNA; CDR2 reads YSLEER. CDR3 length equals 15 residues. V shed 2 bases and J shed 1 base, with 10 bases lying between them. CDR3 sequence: CASSQFRRGTDTQYF. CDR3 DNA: TGCGCCAGCAGCCAATTTCGGAGAGGCACAGATACGCAGTATTTT.

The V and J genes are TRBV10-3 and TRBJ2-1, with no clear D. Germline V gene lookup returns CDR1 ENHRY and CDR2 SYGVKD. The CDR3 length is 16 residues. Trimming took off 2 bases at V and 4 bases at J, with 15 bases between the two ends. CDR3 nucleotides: TGTGCCATCAGTGAGGAGAGCGAGCCTGCTTACAATGAGCAGTTCTTC. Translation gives CAISEESEPAYNEQFF.

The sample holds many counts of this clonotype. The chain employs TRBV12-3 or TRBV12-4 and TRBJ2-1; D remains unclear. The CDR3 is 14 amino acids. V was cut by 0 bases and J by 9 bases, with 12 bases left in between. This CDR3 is CASSLAGNVAEQFF. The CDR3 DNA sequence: TGTGCCAGCAGTTTAGCGGGGAACGTGGCTGAGCAGTTCTTC.

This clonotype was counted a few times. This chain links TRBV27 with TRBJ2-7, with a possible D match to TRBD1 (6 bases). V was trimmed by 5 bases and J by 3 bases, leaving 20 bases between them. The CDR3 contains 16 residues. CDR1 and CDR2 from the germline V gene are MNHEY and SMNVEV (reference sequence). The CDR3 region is CASSQLNTGTVYEQYF. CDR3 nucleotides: TGTGCCAGCAGTCAATTGAACACAGGGACGGTCTACGAGCAGTACTTC.

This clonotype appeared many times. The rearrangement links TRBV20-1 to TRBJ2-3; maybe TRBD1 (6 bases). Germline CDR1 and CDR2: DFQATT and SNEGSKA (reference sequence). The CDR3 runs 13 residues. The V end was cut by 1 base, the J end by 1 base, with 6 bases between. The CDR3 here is CSARGQGTDTQYF. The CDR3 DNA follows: TGCAGTGCTAGAGGACAGGGCACAGATACGCAGTATTTT.

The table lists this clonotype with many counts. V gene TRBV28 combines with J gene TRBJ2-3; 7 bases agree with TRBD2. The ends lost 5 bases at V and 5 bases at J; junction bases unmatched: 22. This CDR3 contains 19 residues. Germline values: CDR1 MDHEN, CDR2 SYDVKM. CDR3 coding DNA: TGTGCCAGCAGTACCGCCTGGGGACTACCGGACCGCACGGGAGATACGCAGTATTTT. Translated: CASSTAWGLPDRTGDTQYF.

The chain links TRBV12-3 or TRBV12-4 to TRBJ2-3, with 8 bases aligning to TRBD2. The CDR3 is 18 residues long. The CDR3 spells CTICLWSGGTTSTDTQYF. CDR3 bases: TGTACCATCTGTTTGTGGAGCGGGGGAACTACTAGCACAGATACGCAGTATTTT.

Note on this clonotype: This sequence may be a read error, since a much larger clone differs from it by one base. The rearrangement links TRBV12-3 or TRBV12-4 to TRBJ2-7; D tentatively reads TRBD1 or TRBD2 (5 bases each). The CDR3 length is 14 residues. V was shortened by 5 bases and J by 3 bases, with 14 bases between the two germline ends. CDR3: CASSRDEGSYEQYF. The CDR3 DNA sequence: TGTGCCAGCAGTCGGGACGAGGGTAGCTACGAGCAGTACTTC.

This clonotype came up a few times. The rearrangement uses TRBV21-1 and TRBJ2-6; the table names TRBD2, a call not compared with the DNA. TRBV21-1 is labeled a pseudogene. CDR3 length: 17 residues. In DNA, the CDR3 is TGTGCCAGCAGCAAAGGGGGAGGGTATTCTGGGGCCAACGTCCTGACTTTC. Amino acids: CASSKGGGYSGANVLTF.

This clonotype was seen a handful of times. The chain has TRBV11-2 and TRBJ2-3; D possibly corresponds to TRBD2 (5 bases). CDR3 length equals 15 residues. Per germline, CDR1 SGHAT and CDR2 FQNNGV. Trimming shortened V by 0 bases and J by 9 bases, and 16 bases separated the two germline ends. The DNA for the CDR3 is TGTGCCAGCAGCTTAGACGGGGATGGGGTGGGGACGCAGTATTTT. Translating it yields CASSLDGDGVGTQYF. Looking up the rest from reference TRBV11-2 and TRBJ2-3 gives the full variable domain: EAGVAQSPRYKIIEKRQSVAFWCNPISGHATLYWYQQILGQGPKLLIQFQNNGVVDDSQLPKDRFSAERLKGVDSTLKIQPAKLEDSAVYLCASSLDGDGVGTQYFGPGTRLTVL.

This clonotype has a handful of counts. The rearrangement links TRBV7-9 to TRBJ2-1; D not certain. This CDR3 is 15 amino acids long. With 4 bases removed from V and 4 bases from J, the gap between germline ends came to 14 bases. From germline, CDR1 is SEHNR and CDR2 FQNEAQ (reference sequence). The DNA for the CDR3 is TGTGCCAGCAGCTCAGGAAAGACAAATTACAATGAGCAGTTCTTC. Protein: CASSSGKTNYNEQFF. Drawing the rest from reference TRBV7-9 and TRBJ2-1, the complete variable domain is DTGVSQNPRHKITKRGQNVTFRCDPISEHNRLYWYRQTLGQGPEFLTYFQNEAQLEKSRLLSDRFSAERPKGSFSTLEIQRTEQGDSAMYLCASSSGKTNYNEQFFGPGTRLTVL.

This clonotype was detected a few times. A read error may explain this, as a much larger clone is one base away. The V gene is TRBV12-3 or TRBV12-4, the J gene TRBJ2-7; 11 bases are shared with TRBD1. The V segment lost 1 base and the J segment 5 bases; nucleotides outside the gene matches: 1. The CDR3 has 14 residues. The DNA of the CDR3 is TGTGCCAGCAGTTTAGGGACAGGGGGCGACGAGCAGTACTTC. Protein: CASSLGTGGDEQYF.

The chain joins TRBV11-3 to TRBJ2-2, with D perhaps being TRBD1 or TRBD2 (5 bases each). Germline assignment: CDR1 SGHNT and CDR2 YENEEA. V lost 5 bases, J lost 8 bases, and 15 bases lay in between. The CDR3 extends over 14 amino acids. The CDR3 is CASSRDVSRGELFF. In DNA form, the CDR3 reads TGTGCCAGCAGCCGGGACGTCTCGCGTGGGGAGCTGTTTTTT.

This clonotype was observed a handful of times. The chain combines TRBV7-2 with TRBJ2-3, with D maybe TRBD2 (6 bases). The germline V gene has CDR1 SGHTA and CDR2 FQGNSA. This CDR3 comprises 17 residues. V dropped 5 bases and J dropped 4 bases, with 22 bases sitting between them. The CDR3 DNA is TGTGCCAGCAGCGATAGGAAGAGCGGGCTGGCAGCAGATACGCAGTATTTT. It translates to CASSDRKSGLAADTQYF.

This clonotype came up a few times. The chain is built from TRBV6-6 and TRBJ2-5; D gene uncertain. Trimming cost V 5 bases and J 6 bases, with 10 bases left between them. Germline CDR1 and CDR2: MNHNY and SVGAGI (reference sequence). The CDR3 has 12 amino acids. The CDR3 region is CASSDPTQTQYF. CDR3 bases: TGTGCCAGCAGTGACCCAACCCAGACCCAGTACTTC.

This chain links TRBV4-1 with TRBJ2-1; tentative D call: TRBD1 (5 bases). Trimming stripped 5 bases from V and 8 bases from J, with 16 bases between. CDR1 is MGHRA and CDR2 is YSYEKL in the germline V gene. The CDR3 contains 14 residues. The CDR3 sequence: CASSFLFDSDEQFF. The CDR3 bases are TGCGCCAGCAGCTTCCTCTTTGACAGCGATGAGCAGTTCTTC.

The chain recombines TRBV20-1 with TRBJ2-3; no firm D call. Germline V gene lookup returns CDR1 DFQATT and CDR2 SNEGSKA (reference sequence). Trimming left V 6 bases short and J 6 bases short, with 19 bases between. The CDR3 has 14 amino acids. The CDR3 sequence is CSAETAAKGDTQYF. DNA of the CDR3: TGCAGTGCAGAGACCGCAGCAAAAGGGGATACGCAGTATTTT.

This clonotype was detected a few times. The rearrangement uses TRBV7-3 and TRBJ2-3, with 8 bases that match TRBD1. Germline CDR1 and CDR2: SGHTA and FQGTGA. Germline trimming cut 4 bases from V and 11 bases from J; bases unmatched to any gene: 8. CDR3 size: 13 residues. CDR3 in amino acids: CASSSQPGQEQYF. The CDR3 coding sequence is TGTGCCAGCAGCTCCCAACCGGGACAGGAGCAGTATTTT.

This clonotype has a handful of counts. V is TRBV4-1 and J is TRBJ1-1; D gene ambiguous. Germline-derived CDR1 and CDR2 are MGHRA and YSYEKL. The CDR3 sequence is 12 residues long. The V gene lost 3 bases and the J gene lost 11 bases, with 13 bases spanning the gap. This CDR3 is CASSHHIGLAFF. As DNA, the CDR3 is TGCGCCAGCAGCCACCATATAGGGCTGGCTTTCTTT.

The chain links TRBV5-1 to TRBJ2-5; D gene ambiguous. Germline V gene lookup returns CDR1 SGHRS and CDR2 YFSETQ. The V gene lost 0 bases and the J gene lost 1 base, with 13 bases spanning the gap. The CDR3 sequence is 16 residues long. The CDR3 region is CASSLGGSFSQETQYF. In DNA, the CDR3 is TGCGCCAGCAGCTTGGGTGGCAGTTTTAGCCAAGAGACCCAGTACTTC.

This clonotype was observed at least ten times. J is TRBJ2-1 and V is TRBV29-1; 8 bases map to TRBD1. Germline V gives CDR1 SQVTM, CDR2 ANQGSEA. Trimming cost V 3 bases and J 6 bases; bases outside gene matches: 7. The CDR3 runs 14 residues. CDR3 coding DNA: TGCAGCGTTGACGACAGGGGCGGGTTCAATGAGCAGTTCTTC. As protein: CSVDDRGGFNEQFF.

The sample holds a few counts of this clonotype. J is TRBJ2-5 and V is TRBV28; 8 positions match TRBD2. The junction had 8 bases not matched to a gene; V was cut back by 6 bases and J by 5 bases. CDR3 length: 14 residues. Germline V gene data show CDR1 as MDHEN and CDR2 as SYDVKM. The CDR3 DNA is TGTGCCAGCAGCTTCCAGGGCGGGAGGGAGACCCAGTACTTC. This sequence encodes CASSFQGGRETQYF.

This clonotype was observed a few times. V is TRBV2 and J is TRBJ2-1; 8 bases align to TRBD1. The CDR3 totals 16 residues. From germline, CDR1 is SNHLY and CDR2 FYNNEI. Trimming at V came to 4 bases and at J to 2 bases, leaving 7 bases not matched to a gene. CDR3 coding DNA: TGTGCCAGCAGTGGGATTCAGGGGGCGGCCTACAATGAGCAGTTCTTC. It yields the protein CASSGIQGAAYNEQFF.

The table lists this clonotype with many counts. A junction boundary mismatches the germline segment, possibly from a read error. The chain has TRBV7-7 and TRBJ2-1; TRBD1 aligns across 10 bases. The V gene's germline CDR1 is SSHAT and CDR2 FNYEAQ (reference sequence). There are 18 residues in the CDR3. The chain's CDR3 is CASSFPWGQGRSYNEQFF. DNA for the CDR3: TGTGCTAGCAGCTTCCCCTGGGGACAGGGGCGCTCCTACAATGAGCAGTTCTTC.